This T cell receptor (delta chain) was identified during a study of gamma-delta chains in newborns, infants, children. On the study more broadly: Polyclonal expansion of innate γδ T cells after birth follows microbial exposure.

The germline V gene encodes CDR1 TSWWSYY and CDR2 QGS. The V and J ends lost 1 base and 2 bases respectively, with 14 bases between them. This CDR3 contains 16 residues. This clone ranks as medium-sized (0.01 to 0.1%). Other DNA variants within this sample encode the same CDR3. TCRdb redid the clone calls on the reads with CATT. The repertoire holds approximately 3,200 delta-chain clones, about 47% seen once, with about 5.7% in the top ten. The clonotype comes from a child who received the measles vaccine. Input material: blood. The V call is TRDV1, the J call TRDJ1; D ambiguous. The CDR3 region is CALGEPLFGFTDKLIF. The CDR3 DNA is TGTGCTCTTGGGGAACCCCTCTTCGGGTTTACCGATAAACTCATCTTT.